This T cell receptor (beta chain) is drawn from a study of breast tumors, draining lymph nodes, adjacent tissues. TCRdb recomputed calls from the multiplex PCR reads with MiXCR, one row per CDR3 protein. The table lists approximately 280,000 distinct CDR3 sequences, around 30% of them singletons. Axillary draining lymph nodes of breast cancer patients supplied the node samples. This clonotype was recorded at least ten times. Its antigen is as yet unknown. Germline V CDR1 and CDR2: WNHNN, SYGVQD (reference sequence). The CDR3 extends over 17 amino acids. Losses at the gene ends were 3 bases for V and 7 bases for J; bases not matched to a gene: 9. Study-level findings and limits: Tumor T cell lymph node origin was a supported hypothesis, not proven. Tumors had less TCR diversity than lymph nodes, more than nontumor tissue. Most tumor T cells seemingly derive from lymph node, then expand in tumor.

The rearrangement uses TRBV10-1 and TRBJ2-2, with 12 nucleotides matching TRBD2. This sequence was found in a female donor with breast cancer. Some clones in this sample may be carry-over from other donors' samples. Sequencing was carried out using axillary lymph node tissue. CDR3 in DNA: TGCGCCAGCAGTGACCCCTCCGGGACTAGCGGGTACGGGGAGCTGTTTTTT. Amino acid sequence: CASSDPSGTSGYGELFF.